This TCR beta chain was retrieved from a study of control samples from healthy donors and cancer patients. This CDR3 comprises 14 residues. The V and J ends lost 2 bases and 6 bases respectively, with 13 bases between them. Germline V gene lookup returns CDR1 MNHEY and CDR2 SVGEGT. Generated by immunoSEQ multiplex PCR, the TCRdb table keeps only in-frame clones and is missing some. The table has roughly 130,000 clones, under 95% seen once. The V and J genes are TRBV6-2 or TRBV6-3 and TRBJ1-1, with D perhaps TRBD1 (5 bases). This receptor was identified in a man younger than 30 in good health. Material for sequencing was blood. The CDR3 is CASSYDDSFPEAFF. The CDR3 DNA sequence: TGTGCCAGCAGTTACGATGACAGCTTCCCTGAAGCTTTCTTT.